These T cell receptor beta chains were read from a single sample in a study of blood T cell repertoires in COVID-19. Clones were sequenced by immunoSEQ multiplex PCR, and TCRdb holds only the in-frame ones, with some missing. Counted here are under 150,000 clones, approximately 90% occurring once; the ten biggest clones make up approximately 1.9%. Sample: peripheral blood. The receptors stem from a human donor with active COVID-19. The donor label of this sample is uncertain. Each CDR3 is given without its conserved first and last residue. Rows give clone size only sometimes, using once, few, many, or a class for an expanded clone.

j_gene: TRBJ2-5; abundance: -; v_gene: TRBV2; CDR3aa: ASSVLAETQY
j_gene: TRBJ2-5; abundance: -; v_gene: TRBV24-1; CDR3aa: ATSDPTGQIETQY
j_gene: TRBJ1-2; abundance: -; v_gene: TRBV19; CDR3aa: ASSIDSNYGYT
j_gene: TRBJ2-5; abundance: -; v_gene: TRBV6-2/TRBV6-3; CDR3aa: ASSYEKGREKETQY
j_gene: TRBJ1-2; abundance: -; v_gene: TRBV10-3; CDR3aa: AISAPQGSFYGYT
j_gene: TRBJ1-1; abundance: -; v_gene: TRBV4-1; CDR3aa: ASGVSGTGNTEAF
j_gene: TRBJ2-1; abundance: -; v_gene: TRBV5-1; CDR3aa: ASSLRPSGNEQF
j_gene: TRBJ1-2; abundance: -; v_gene: TRBV6-1; CDR3aa: ASSEGGQGARGYT
j_gene: TRBJ1-1; abundance: -; v_gene: TRBV14; CDR3aa: ASSQDLMGPLNTEAF
j_gene: TRBJ1-4; abundance: -; v_gene: TRBV4-1; CDR3aa: ASSQEWGVGEKLF
j_gene: TRBJ1-6; abundance: -; v_gene: TRBV7-6; CDR3aa: ASSWRVGTGEGYNSPLH
j_gene: TRBJ1-6; abundance: -; v_gene: TRBV6-5; CDR3aa: ASSSGRWKYNSPLH
j_gene: TRBJ2-1; abundance: -; v_gene: TRBV6-2/TRBV6-3; CDR3aa: ASSYLVSGGARYNEQF
j_gene: TRBJ2-7; abundance: -; v_gene: TRBV28; CDR3aa: ASSFLSSGGASYEQY
j_gene: TRBJ2-7; abundance: -; v_gene: TRBV18; CDR3aa: ASSPLLSSYEQY
j_gene: TRBJ2-5; abundance: -; v_gene: TRBV3-1/TRBV3-2; CDR3aa: ASSQGLAGGQETQY
j_gene: TRBJ2-3; abundance: -; v_gene: TRBV28; CDR3aa: ASSLLANTQY
j_gene: TRBJ2-7; abundance: -; v_gene: TRBV7-7; CDR3aa: ASSLVGQRSYEQY
j_gene: TRBJ2-5; abundance: -; v_gene: TRBV7-9; CDR3aa: ASSLVGTRETQY
j_gene: TRBJ2-7; abundance: -; v_gene: TRBV30; CDR3aa: AWSPGQGLIEQY
j_gene: TRBJ1-5; abundance: once; v_gene: TRBV4-3; CDR3aa: ASSQVRFGNQPQH
j_gene: TRBJ1-5; abundance: few; v_gene: TRBV6-6; CDR3aa: ASSYPYRDNQPQH
j_gene: TRBJ2-5; abundance: -; v_gene: TRBV27; CDR3aa: ASSFTSRRETQY
j_gene: TRBJ2-3; abundance: -; v_gene: TRBV5-4; CDR3aa: ASSLPTSGANTQY
j_gene: TRBJ1-5; abundance: -; v_gene: TRBV18; CDR3aa: ASSRNRENPNQPQH
j_gene: TRBJ1-6; abundance: -; v_gene: TRBV19; CDR3aa: ASSTTGLIAYNSPLH
j_gene: TRBJ1-2; abundance: -; v_gene: TRBV3-1/TRBV3-2; CDR3aa: ASSQGARENYGYT
j_gene: TRBJ1-2; abundance: -; v_gene: TRBV3-1/TRBV3-2; CDR3aa: ASSQAGTEDGYT
j_gene: TRBJ1-1; abundance: -; v_gene: TRBV4-1; CDR3aa: ASSLTGSTEAF
j_gene: TRBJ1-1; abundance: -; v_gene: TRBV6-5; CDR3aa: ASRTGVMNTEAF
j_gene: TRBJ2-5; abundance: -; v_gene: TRBV2; CDR3aa: ASSGDRGDQETQY
j_gene: TRBJ2-5; abundance: once; v_gene: TRBV5-1; CDR3aa: ASSPDGTGSIGAQY
j_gene: TRBJ2-3; abundance: -; v_gene: TRBV6-6; CDR3aa: ASSGSGIADTQY
j_gene: TRBJ1-2; abundance: -; v_gene: TRBV7-2; CDR3aa: ASSFPGGQGGYT
j_gene: TRBJ2-3; abundance: -; v_gene: TRBV5-1; CDR3aa: ASSLGGPSTDTQY
j_gene: TRBJ1-5; abundance: -; v_gene: TRBV27; CDR3aa: ASSFRGVNQPQH
j_gene: TRBJ1-6; abundance: -; v_gene: TRBV19; CDR3aa: ASSIPLGSPLH
j_gene: TRBJ2-3; abundance: -; v_gene: TRBV7-2; CDR3aa: ASSLFPAGGLTDTQY
j_gene: TRBJ1-1; abundance: -; v_gene: TRBV11-2; CDR3aa: ASSLRENTEAF
j_gene: TRBJ2-7; abundance: -; v_gene: TRBV13; CDR3aa: ASSVDSYEQY
j_gene: TRBJ1-2; abundance: -; v_gene: TRBV6-1; CDR3aa: ASSEGGQRNYGYT
j_gene: TRBJ2-3; abundance: -; v_gene: TRBV4-1; CDR3aa: ASSSGGAKVDTQY
j_gene: TRBJ1-1; abundance: -; v_gene: TRBV7-2; CDR3aa: ASSLQGAQNTEAF
j_gene: TRBJ2-4; abundance: -; v_gene: TRBV5-4; CDR3aa: ASSPPGRAKNIQY
j_gene: TRBJ2-5; abundance: -; v_gene: TRBV5-1; CDR3aa: ASSFGETQY
j_gene: TRBJ2-5; abundance: -; v_gene: TRBV7-9; CDR3aa: ASSPSGEGETQY
j_gene: TRBJ1-1; abundance: -; v_gene: TRBV18; CDR3aa: ASSEGALNTEAF
j_gene: TRBJ1-3; abundance: -; v_gene: TRBV30; CDR3aa: AWGGGFPDSGNTIY
j_gene: TRBJ2-3; abundance: -; v_gene: TRBV29-1; CDR3aa: SVRTSSTDTQY
j_gene: TRBJ2-3; abundance: -; v_gene: TRBV5-5; CDR3aa: ASSWSGTSGGRDGTQY
j_gene: TRBJ2-1; abundance: -; v_gene: TRBV7-2; CDR3aa: ASTPAGGWGEQF
j_gene: TRBJ1-5; abundance: -; v_gene: TRBV15; CDR3aa: ATSGQRYSNQPQH
j_gene: TRBJ1-1; abundance: -; v_gene: TRBV5-1; CDR3aa: ASSLAPDRGDTEAF
j_gene: TRBJ1-1; abundance: -; v_gene: TRBV7-2; CDR3aa: ASSGDRGSTEAF
j_gene: TRBJ1-1; abundance: -; v_gene: TRBV5-1; CDR3aa: ASSPGQSMNTEAF